This is a list of T cell receptor beta chains from one sample in a study of cytomegalovirus exposure and HLA in healthy donors. Sequencing was performed with immunoSEQ multiplex PCR; in TCRdb, only in-frame clones are kept and a portion is missing. The repertoire includes over 150,000 clones, 65% to 90% of them detected once, and more than 2% sits in the top ten. Material for sequencing was PBMCs. The receptors come from a woman under 30 in good health and CMV-seronegative. Each CDR3 is given with its conserved first and last residue. D genes are given only for firm matches. Some rows have no size entry. The others give once, few or many, or a class for an expanded clone.

j_call d_call v_call clone_size cdr3_aa cdr3_nt
TRBJ1-4 TRBD1 TRBV7-9 . CASSLWTGEDEKLFF TGTGCCAGCAGCTTATGGACAGGGGAGGATGAAAAACTGTTTTTT
TRBJ2-7 . TRBV6-5 . CASSQEDGNSYEQYF TGTGCCAGCAGCCAGGAGGACGGGAACTCCTACGAGCAGTACTTC
TRBJ2-2 TRBD1 TRBV30 . CAWGTERSTGELFF TGTGCCTGGGGGACAGAAAGGAGCACCGGGGAGCTGTTTTTT
TRBJ2-5 TRBD1 TRBV4-1 . CASSHERGQGIQETQYF TGCGCCAGCAGCCACGAGAGGGGACAGGGCATACAAGAGACCCAGTACTTC
TRBJ2-7 . TRBV14 . CASSPTTGTNEQYF TGTGCCAGCAGTCCTACAACAGGGACGAACGAGCAATACTTC
TRBJ2-5 TRBD2 TRBV7-2 . CASSLVREEGTQYF TGTGCCAGCAGCTTAGTGCGGGAGGAGGGGACCCAGTACTTC
TRBJ1-6 . TRBV28 . CASSLQGANSPLHF TGTGCCAGCAGTCTACAGGGAGCAAATTCACCCCTCCACTTT
TRBJ2-1 TRBD2 TRBV27 once CASSPRDYYNEQFF TGTGCCAGCAGTCCCCGGGACTACTACAATGAGCAGTTCTTC
TRBJ1-5 . TRBV10-3 . CAISSNGEVSNQPQHF TGTGCCATCAGTTCCAACGGGGAAGTAAGCAATCAGCCCCAGCATTTT
TRBJ1-2 . TRBV5-3 once CARSQGGYTF TGTGCCAGAAGCCAGGGAGGCTACACCTTC
TRBJ1-1 TRBD1 TRBV5-1 . CASSLGQGAPPFF TGCGCCAGCAGCTTGGGGCAGGGGGCTCCCCCTTTCTTT
TRBJ2-1 TRBD2 TRBV15 . CATRGGSYNEQFF TGTGCCACCAGGGGGGGGAGCTACAATGAGCAGTTCTTC
TRBJ2-3 TRBD2 TRBV29-1 . CSARRLASSTDTQYF TGCAGCGCCCGTCGACTAGCGTCAAGCACAGATACGCAGTATTTT
TRBJ2-7 TRBD1 TRBV9 . CASSPTGEGEQYF TGTGCCAGCAGCCCTACAGGGGAAGGCGAGCAGTACTTC
TRBJ1-1 . TRBV5-1 . CASSLGGMNTEAFF TGCGCCAGCAGCTTGGGGGGCATGAACACTGAAGCTTTCTTT
TRBJ2-1 TRBD2 TRBV7-8 . CASSPTWGSGSSYNEQFF TGTGCCAGCAGCCCCACGTGGGGAAGCGGGAGCTCCTACAATGAGCAGTTCTTC
TRBJ2-7 . TRBV9 . CASSVELGSSYEQYF TGTGCCAGCAGCGTAGAACTGGGCAGCTCCTACGAGCAGTACTTC
TRBJ1-1 . TRBV9 . CASSVGGGQNTEAFF TGTGCCAGCAGCGTAGGCGGGGGGCAGAACACTGAAGCTTTCTTT
TRBJ2-7 TRBD1 TRBV19 . CASSTQGAGGDREQYF TGTGCCAGTAGTACTCAGGGGGCAGGAGGGGATCGCGAGCAGTACTTC
TRBJ2-3 . TRBV5-1 . CASSLDYIPTDTQYF TGCGCCAGCAGCTTGGACTATATACCCACAGATACGCAGTATTTT
TRBJ2-7 . TRBV4-2 . CASSQAGWGTIPYEQYF TGTGCCAGCAGCCAAGCCGGGTGGGGGACAATCCCTTACGAGCAGTACTTC
TRBJ2-5 TRBD1 TRBV11-3 . CASSSGQGAETQYF TGTGCCAGCAGCTCGGGACAGGGGGCAGAGACCCAGTACTTC
TRBJ1-2 . TRBV7-9 few CASSFRQYGYTF TGTGCCAGCAGCTTCCGACAGTATGGCTACACCTTC
TRBJ1-2 . TRBV5-4 . CASSLGTAASYTF TGTGCCAGCAGCTTGGGAACAGCCGCAAGCTACACCTTC
TRBJ1-1 . TRBV6-5 . CASSSATTGEDGAFF TGTGCCAGCAGTTCCGCGACGACGGGGGAGGATGGAGCTTTCTTT
TRBJ2-5 . TRBV27 . CASSLFRLGSAEKETQYF TGTGCCAGCAGTTTATTTAGACTGGGTTCGGCAGAGAAAGAGACCCAGTACTTC
TRBJ2-1 TRBD1 TRBV7-3 . CASSFGTGERNEQFF TGTGCCAGCAGCTTTGGGACAGGGGAACGCAATGAGCAGTTCTTC